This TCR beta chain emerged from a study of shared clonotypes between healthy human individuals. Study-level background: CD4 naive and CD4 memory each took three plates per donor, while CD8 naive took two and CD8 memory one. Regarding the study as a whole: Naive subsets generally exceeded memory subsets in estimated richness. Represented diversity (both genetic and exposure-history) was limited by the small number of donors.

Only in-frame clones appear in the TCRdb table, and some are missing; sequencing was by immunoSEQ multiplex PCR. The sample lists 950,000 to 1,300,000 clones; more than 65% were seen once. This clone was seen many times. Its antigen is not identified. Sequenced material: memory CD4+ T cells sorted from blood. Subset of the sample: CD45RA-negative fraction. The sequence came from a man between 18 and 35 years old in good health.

Here the CDR3 reads CASSPRGGLGKLFF. CDR3 coding DNA: TGTGCCAGCAGTCCTCGAGGGGGCCTTGGAAAACTGTTTTTT. The chain uses TRBV6-5 and TRBJ1-4, with TRBD1 identical over 7 bases. V lost 5 bases and J lost 10; bases outside the gene matches: 10. The CDR3 has 14 amino acids. CDR1 is MNHEY and CDR2 is SVGAGI in the germline V gene.